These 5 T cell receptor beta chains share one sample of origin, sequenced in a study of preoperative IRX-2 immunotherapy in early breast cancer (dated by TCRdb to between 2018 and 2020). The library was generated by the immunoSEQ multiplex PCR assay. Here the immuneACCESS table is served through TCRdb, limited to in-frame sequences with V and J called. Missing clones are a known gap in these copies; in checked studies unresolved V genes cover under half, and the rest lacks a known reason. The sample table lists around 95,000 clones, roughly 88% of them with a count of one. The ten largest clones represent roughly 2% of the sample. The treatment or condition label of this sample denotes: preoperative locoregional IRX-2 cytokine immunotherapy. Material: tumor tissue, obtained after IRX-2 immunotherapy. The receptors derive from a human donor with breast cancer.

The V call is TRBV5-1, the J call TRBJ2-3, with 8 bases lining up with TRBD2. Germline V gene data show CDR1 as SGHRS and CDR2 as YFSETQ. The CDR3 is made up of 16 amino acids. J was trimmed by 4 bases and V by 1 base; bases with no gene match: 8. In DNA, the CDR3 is TGCGCCAGCAGCTTGAACCCGGGACTAGTTGCAGATACGCAGTATTTT. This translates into CASSLNPGLVADTQYF.

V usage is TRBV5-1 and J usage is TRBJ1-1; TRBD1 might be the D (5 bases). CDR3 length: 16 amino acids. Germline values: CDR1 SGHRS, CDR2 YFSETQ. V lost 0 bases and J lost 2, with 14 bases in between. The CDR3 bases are TGCGCCAGCAGCTTGGGACAGCCAAATCATAACACTGAAGCTTTCTTT. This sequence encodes CASSLGQPNHNTEAFF.

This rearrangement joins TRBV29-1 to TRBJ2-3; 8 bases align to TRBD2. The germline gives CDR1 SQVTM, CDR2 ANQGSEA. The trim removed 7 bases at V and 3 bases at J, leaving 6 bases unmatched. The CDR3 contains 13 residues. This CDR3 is CSGCASGTDTQYF. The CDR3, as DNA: TGCAGCGGATGCGCTAGCGGGACAGATACGCAGTATTTT.

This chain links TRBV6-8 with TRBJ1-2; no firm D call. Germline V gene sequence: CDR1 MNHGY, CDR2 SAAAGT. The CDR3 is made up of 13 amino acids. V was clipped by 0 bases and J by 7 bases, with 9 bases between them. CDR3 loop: CASSYSASRGYTF. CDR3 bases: TGTGCCAGCAGTTACTCGGCTTCGCGTGGCTACACCTTC.

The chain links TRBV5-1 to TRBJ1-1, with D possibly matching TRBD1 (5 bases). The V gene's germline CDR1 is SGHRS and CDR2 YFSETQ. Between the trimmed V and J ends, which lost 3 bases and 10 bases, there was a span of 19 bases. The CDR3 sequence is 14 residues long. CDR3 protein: CASSSDKPILGAFF. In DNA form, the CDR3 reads TGCGCCAGCAGCTCGGACAAGCCTATTTTAGGAGCTTTCTTT.